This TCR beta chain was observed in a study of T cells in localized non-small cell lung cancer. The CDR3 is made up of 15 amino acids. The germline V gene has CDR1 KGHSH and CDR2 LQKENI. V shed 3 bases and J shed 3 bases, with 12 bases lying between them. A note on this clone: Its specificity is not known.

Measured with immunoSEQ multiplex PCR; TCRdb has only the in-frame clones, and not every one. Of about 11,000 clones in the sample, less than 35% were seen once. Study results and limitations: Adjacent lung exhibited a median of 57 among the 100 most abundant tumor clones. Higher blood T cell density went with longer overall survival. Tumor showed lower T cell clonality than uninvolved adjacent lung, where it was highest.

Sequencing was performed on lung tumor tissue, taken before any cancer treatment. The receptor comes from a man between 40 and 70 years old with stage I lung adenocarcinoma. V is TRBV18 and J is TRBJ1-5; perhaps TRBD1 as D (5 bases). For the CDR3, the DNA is TGTGCCAGCTCACCTCGACAGACTATCAATCAGCCCCAGCATTTT. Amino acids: CASSPRQTINQPQHF. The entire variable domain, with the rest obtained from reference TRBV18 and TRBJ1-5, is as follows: NAGVMQNPRHLVRRRGQEARLRCSPMKGHSHVYWYRQLPEEGLKFMVYLQKENIIDESGMPKERFSAEFPKEGPSILRIQQVVRGDSAAYFCASSPRQTINQPQHFGDGTRLSIL.